Included here is one TCR beta chain sequence, with context. What antigen it recognizes has not been identified. No per-base quality is available; no much larger clone lies one base away. The source of the sample is a study of blood T cell repertoires in COVID-19 (dated by TCRdb to about 2020). Describing the broader study: Samples from collaborators originated in the United States, Italy and Spain and spanned both the acute and convalescent phases of COVID-19. The prospective study material was composed of cDNA or gDNA derived from T cells, B-cell-depleted T cells, or PBMCs. The dataset comprised deeply sampled blood TCRbeta repertoires from subjects exposed to, actively infected with, or recovered from COVID-19. A freely available public database, intended as a resource for researchers studying the immune response to SARS-CoV-2, is where the repertoires were released. Samples were obtained from the ongoing ImmuneRACE study (first 160 participants) and from over 1,000 subjects provided by 6 global collaborators. Sample metadata almost always included a de-identified subject ID, COVID-19 status, age in years and sex. Where available, HLA class I and class II types were obtained from metadata supplied by the sample provider rather than from assay-based typing. General findings and caveats noted by the study authors: The quantity of clinical and demographic metadata differed by source and by participant and was supplied without curation.

One collaborating source in Seattle enrolled patients while the patients were actively infected and followed the patients over time throughout the course of disease. Each collaborating institution followed its own protocols to collect whole blood in K2EDTA tubes. For TCRbeta analysis, collaborators shipped samples in one of three forms: frozen whole blood, isolated PBMCs, or DNA extracted from either of those sample types. TCRbeta CDR3 regions were amplified from genomic DNA using the immunoSEQ Assay, a bias-controlled multiplex PCR. Processing in the source paper ran as follows. Nucleated cell counts per sample were estimated from amplification of reference gene primers within the assay. To quantify the absolute abundance of each unique TCRbeta CDR3 rearrangement, sequence reads were collapsed and filtered. Productive Simpson clonality was computed per sample as the square root of Simpson's diversity index over productive rearrangements. In TCRdb, the immuneACCESS table is reduced to in-frame sequences with V and J assigned. These tables do not hold every clone; where another copy was compared, an unresolved V gene accounts for under half, and the others remain unexplained. V and J calls and clone size follow that table, whereas D and trimming were derived from the DNA. Across this sample there are some 300,000 clones, with approximately 86% seen only once. The ten top clones hold around 12% of the sample.

The sequence came from a woman aged 70-85 years with COVID-19, enrolled during active disease. Sequenced sample: peripheral blood.

The CDR3 protein is CASSLLGGRTEAFF. The sequenced DNA is TGTGCCAGCTCACTCCTCGGGGGTCGGACTGAAGCTTTCTTT. The chain is made from TRBV18 and TRBJ1-1; perhaps TRBD1 is the D gene, with 5 bases matching. Sequences KGHSH (CDR1) and LQKENI (CDR2) are obtained from the germline V gene. Taken from cysteine to phenylalanine, the CDR3 has 14 residues. Only the CDR3 region is kept as DNA, spanning 42 bases read in frame from base 1. V loses 4 bases, J loses 5 bases, and the germline ends lie 14 bases apart.